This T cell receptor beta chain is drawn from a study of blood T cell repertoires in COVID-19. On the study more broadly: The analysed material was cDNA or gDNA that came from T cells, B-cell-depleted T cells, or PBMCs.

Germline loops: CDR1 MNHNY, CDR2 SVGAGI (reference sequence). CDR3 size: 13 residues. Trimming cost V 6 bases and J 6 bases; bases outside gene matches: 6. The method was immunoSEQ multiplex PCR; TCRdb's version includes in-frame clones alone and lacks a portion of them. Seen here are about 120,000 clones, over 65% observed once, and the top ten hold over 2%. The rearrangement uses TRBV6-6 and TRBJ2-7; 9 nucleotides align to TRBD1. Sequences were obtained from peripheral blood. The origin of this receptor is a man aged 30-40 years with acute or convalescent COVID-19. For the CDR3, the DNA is TGTGCCAGCAGCTGGGACAGGGAAGGCGAGCAGTACTTC. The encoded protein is CASSWDREGEQYF.